This T cell receptor beta chain was found in a study of CD39 and CD103 CD8 tumor-infiltrating T cells (dated by TCRdb to 2016 to 2019). For the wider study: An HPV-positive HNSCC, an HPV-negative HNSCC, an ovarian cancer and a melanoma patient were represented in the repertoire comparisons shown. TCRbeta CDR3 deep sequencing compared repertoires of CD8 TIL subsets defined by CD103 and CD39 with peripheral memory CD8 T cells. The study at large found these results: Clonotypes from DP TILs were seldom detected in blood or uninvolved lymph node, while clonotypes from DN TILs overlapped to a large extent with peripheral memory CD8 repertoires. Compared with DN and SP CD8 TILs and with blood memory CD8 T cells, DP CD8 TILs appeared more oligoclonal, with the top 30 clonotypes covering roughly 55-86%.

As for this clone: There is no known antigen for this receptor. No much larger clone exists at a distance of one base, and base qualities are not known.

The germline V and J ends show losses of 6 bases and 5 bases respectively, and no gene match explains 9 bases of the junction. Taken from cysteine to phenylalanine, the CDR3 has 16 residues. Just CDR3 DNA is preserved here, 48 bases in frame from base 1. CDR1 and CDR2 were assigned from the germline V gene as SGHRS and YFSETQ. From about 10,000 to 100,000 sorted cells per subset, genomic DNA was extracted using the DNeasy Blood and Tissue Kit. The immunoSEQ service sequenced and mapped the TCRbeta V-J or V-D-J regions, with coverage above 9x for each sample. The paper's data handling went like this. Analysis was limited to productive rearrangements exported from the immunoSEQ Analyzer platform, and clonality was evaluated on the 500 most abundant clones. Repertoire overlap between populations was quantified with the Morisita-Horn similarity index and the Jaccard index. Morisita-Horn similarity between CD8 T-cell subset TCR repertoires was measured in about 6 cancer patients. Not all clones reach the TCRdb copy of this immuneACCESS table, which keeps in-frame sequences only. Checked studies attribute under half of the gap to unresolved V genes and leave the rest unexplained. The V and J calls and clone size were taken over from that table, and D and trimming were inferred from the DNA. This sample is represented by roughly 1,600 clones; roughly 73% of them were singletons. The ten largest account for roughly two fifths of the sample.

At the time samples were collected, the patients were not on therapy, although their prior treatments varied from chemotherapy, radiotherapy, surgery and immunotherapy to none at all. After thawing, cells went through T lymphocyte enrichment using a negative-selection kit, with EpCAM beads added for tumor-infiltrating lymphocytes. CD8 TIL subsets were FACS-sorted as CD3+CD4-CD8+CD45RA- cells split by CD39 and CD103 expression into DN, SP and DP. After mincing, tumor specimens underwent a 1 h digestion with hyaluronidase, collagenase and DNase, and were then filtered, enriched by Ficoll and cryopreserved. Populations were sorted on a FACSAria II to over 97% purity, and cell pellets were frozen without culture for TCR sequencing.

Source material: CD39- CD103- CD8+ T cells sorted from the tumor. Interpreted using the paper, the cell subset or site label stands for: CD103-CD39- double-negative CD45RA- CD8 T cells. This receptor was obtained from a human donor with head and neck squamous cell carcinoma. This chain joins TRBV5-1 to TRBJ2-5; 14 bases in the junction line up with TRBD2. The DNA sequence is given as TGCGCCAGCACGGGACTAGCGGGGGTTAACGGGGAGACCCAGTACTTC. Its protein reads: CASTGLAGVNGETQYF.